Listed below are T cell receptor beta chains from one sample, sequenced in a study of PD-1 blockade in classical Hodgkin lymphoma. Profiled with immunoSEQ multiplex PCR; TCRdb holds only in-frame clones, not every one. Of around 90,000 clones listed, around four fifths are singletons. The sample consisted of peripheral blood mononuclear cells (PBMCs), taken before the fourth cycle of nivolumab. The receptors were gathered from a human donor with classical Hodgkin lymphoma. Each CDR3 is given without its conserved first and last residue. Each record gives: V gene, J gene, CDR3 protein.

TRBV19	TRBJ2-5	ASSTQGDQETQY
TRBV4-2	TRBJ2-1	ASSLLLLTSGSSNEQF
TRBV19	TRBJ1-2	ASSMQGALNYGYT
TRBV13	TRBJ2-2	ASSLVWGNANTGELF
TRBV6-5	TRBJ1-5	ASSYSLRGDQPQH
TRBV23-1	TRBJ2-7	ASSQVFVGKPTYEQY
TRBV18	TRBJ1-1	ASSPRDDTEAF
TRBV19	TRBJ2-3	ASSISGSGDTQY
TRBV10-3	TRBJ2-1	AINDYQDNEQF
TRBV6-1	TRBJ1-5	ASRAPSNQPQH
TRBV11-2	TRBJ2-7	ASNAGQGSYEQY
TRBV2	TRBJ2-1	ASSGAGTSRKEYNEQF
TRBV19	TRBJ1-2	ASSDREISYGYT
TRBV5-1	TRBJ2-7	ASSLGGPYEQY
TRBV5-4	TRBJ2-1	ASSPGGGGPDNEQF
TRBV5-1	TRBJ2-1	ASSMGTSNEQF
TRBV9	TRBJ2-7	ASSVVLRGAYEQY
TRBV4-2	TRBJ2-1	ASSREGGLSYF
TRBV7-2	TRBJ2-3	ASSSGGDTQY
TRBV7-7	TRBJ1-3	ASSLDSGSGNTIY
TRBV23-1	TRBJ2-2	ASSETLNTGELF
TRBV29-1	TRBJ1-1	SVDPQGTEAF
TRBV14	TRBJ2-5	ASSLTGGMYGETQY
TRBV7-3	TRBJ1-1	ASSLTVTTEAF
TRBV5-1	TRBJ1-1	ASSPSENTEAF
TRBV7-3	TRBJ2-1	ASSFSGGFDEQF
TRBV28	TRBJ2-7	ASERVTSSYEQY
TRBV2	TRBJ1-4	ASNAFISNEKLF
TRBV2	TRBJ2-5	ASSASELQETQY
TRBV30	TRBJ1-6	AWSVMIYNSPLH
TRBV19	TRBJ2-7	ASTPGLGKIYEQY